The present entry profiles one T cell receptor beta chain with its context. Its antigen is currently not known. One base away there is no much larger clone; base qualities are not given. The cohort was made up of hundreds of healthy bone marrow donors. Cohort members were all nominally healthy when sampled, although unrecorded immune exposures were likely present. The donor was CMV seronegative and belonged to the group of roughly 330 seronegative cohort members. A peripheral blood sample was collected from each donor, and TCR beta sequencing was performed on peripheral blood mononuclear cells. The Qiagen DNeasy Blood Extraction Kit was used to extract genomic DNA from the blood cell samples. This record comes from a study of cytomegalovirus exposure and HLA in healthy donors (dated by TCRdb to the late 2010s). Turning to the overall study: In an earlier analysis of some 550 of the donors, about 270 Gb of sequence data and some 100 million unique TCR beta sequences from approximately 180 million T cells were reported. Approximately 330 gigabases of sequencing data and approximately 92 million unique TCR sequences made up an early release that covered approximately 700 HLA-typed donors. Of the roughly 410 genotyped donors, approximately 81% were placed in the genetic ancestry cluster associated with self-reported Caucasian donors. The study aimed to test whether cataloging public T cell receptors could reveal signatures of past pathogen exposure. The study profiled the T cell repertoires of 550 to 700 subjects by immunosequencing and related them to cytomegalovirus serostatus. A separate validation cohort of 100 to 150 different subjects was used in addition to the 666-subject first cohort. The study combined high-throughput TCR immunosequencing, statistical association of individual TCRs with disease status, and machine learning to predict cytomegalovirus infection status. To study patterns of TCR occurrence, a later analysis re-analyzed previously published TCR beta repertoires from around 670 donors and added high-resolution HLA genotyping. The later analysis used no new phenotypic data to find candidate immune exposures, relying instead on TCR beta sequences and their occurrence across donors. An earlier analysis of several hundred of the donors applied high-throughput TCR beta sequencing to assess whether each TCR beta V gene segment acted as functional or pseudogenic. Donor age, sex, ethnicity and CMV serostatus were collected together with the repertoire data. Genome-wide SNP genotypes for about 55% of the roughly 670 donors were used in a later genetic analysis, which treated that subset as a discovery cohort. All discovery cohort repertoires had been generated on a single sequencing platform. HLA typing included class I and class II loci at four-digit resolution. Typing coverage varied by locus: roughly 620-630 donors for A, B, C, DRB1 and DQB1; approximately 560 for DQA1; more than 600 for DPA1; around 490 for DPB1. Four to six DR-DQ haplotypes were handled as single units for association and clustering, since linkage in the cohort was strong. On average, 235,054 unique TCR beta nucleotide sequences were sequenced per donor among several hundred genotyped donors of the cohort, with 15% to 20% of those sequences being non-productive.

Broad study findings and their caveats: Some IMGT-functional V segments, including TRBV6-2 and TRBV6-3, could not be told apart with the 87-base-pair reads, so those segments were excluded. A further reported finding was that TCR beta sequences accurately predicted the HLA-A and HLA-B alleles for most subjects in the first cohort. In a later analysis, most CMV-associated TCR beta chains were found to appear HLA-restricted, with HLA associations seemingly driven largely by CMV exposure. According to the authors, the approach could potentially be generalized to other disease states and immunological phenotypes. Around 16 rarely observed V segments, including chromosome 9 orphons, were excluded from the earlier analysis of a few hundred of the donors because counts were too low. For the cohort, immune exposure information was limited to CMV serostatus. Sequencing depth was assumed to be roughly uniform across donors in the presence/absence analyses, though that assumption may not hold. In a later analysis, TCR association rates were found to vary across HLA loci, with the most associated TCRs seen for DRB1 alleles and the fewest for HLA-C alleles. At a false discovery rate of 0.05, a later analysis linked around 15,000 TCR beta sequences to specific HLA alleles. The cohort was sequenced for TCR beta chains only, and without alpha or paired-chain data the features that could be detected were limited. A cluster of highly shared sequence variants was judged likely to be a technical artifact of the sequencing pipeline. A later genetic analysis associated a missense DCLRE1C variant with V-gene and J-gene trimming of TCR beta chains, and an independent cohort replicated the association. When HLA alleles, especially DR and DQ, strongly co-occurred, attributing TCR associations to individual alleles was difficult. A later analysis found that HLA-associated TCR beta chains were more clonally expanded and had lower generation probabilities than equally common non-associated chains. According to a later genetic analysis, donors in an Asian-associated ancestry cluster had fewer N-insertions in productive TCRs than the approximately 710-donor mean. An earlier analysis of around 500 of the donors showed that most TCR beta V segments appeared in productive rearrangements either about 90% or about 30% of the time, which broadly matched IMGT annotations. In vitro tests confirmed that a few of the cytomegalovirus-associated TCR beta chains recognize cytomegalovirus antigens. HLA typing was unavailable for some donors at each locus, so association tests used only the typed subset. A later analysis reported that several top co-occurrence clusters appeared linked to parvovirus B19, influenza, CMV and Epstein-Barr virus. The classifier was reported to diagnose cytomegalovirus status with high specificity and sensitivity in both the original and validation cohorts. Linkage disequilibrium might explain the correlated functional status among segregating V segments, but an unknown experimental factor could not be ruled out. In the study, some 180 TCR beta chains were listed as associated with cytomegalovirus. Most TCR sequences were observed very rarely across donors, whereas some public TCRs were present in many individuals.

Library prep was done by the immunoSEQ multiplex PCR assay. The multiplex PCR relied on a mix of 60 forward primers for TCR Vbeta segments and 13 reverse primers for TCR Jbeta segments. A multiplex PCR assay on genomic DNA amplified the CDR3 region of rearranged TCR beta genes. Amplified TCR beta libraries were sequenced as 87-base-pair reads on the Illumina HiSeq System. As for how the authors treated the data: In a later analysis, tens of millions of unique TCR beta chains were counted across the roughly 610 repertoires, and roughly 9.9 million of these chains were shared by at least two donors. Raw reads were error-corrected and collapsed into unique sequences with a nearest-neighbor algorithm that merged closely related sequences to remove PCR and sequencing errors. CDR3 sequences were aligned to IMGT reference sequences to assign V, D and J gene segments. For a sequence to be retained, at least a six-nucleotide match to both a V gene segment and a J gene segment was required. A rearrangement counted as productive if the CDR3 had no stop codons and remained in frame with V and J, and every other rearrangement counted as non-productive. Following IMGT convention, CDR3 was defined as the stretch from the second conserved V-encoded cysteine to the conserved J-encoded phenylalanine. In an earlier analysis of around 600 of the donors, sequences lacking an unambiguous match to a single V gene segment were excluded. An earlier analysis of a few hundred of the donors called V segments functional above 56.7% productive rearrangements and segregating when the between-donor standard deviation exceeded 5%. A statistical classification framework was built to diagnose cytomegalovirus status from the catalog of TCR beta chain sequences. V and J gene assignment, in a later analysis, came from comparing TCR nucleotide sequences with IMGT/GENE-DB human TR gene sequences. A later analysis assigned CDR3 sequences and most-parsimonious VDJ recombination scenarios with the TCRdist pipeline. In a later analysis, every TCR beta chain was defined by the combination of its CDR3 amino acid sequence and its V-gene family, and reads without a unique V-gene family were dropped. A later analysis removed 500 to 600 highly shared, low-generation-probability nucleotide sequences to deal with suspected cross-contamination and a sequencing artifact. In a later analysis, a clonal expansion index was calculated for each public chain from normalized within-repertoire ranks of inferred template counts. A later analysis computed generation probabilities with a VDJ recombination model fitted to out-of-frame rearrangements, and checked the results against IGoR. Hypergeometric tests were used in a later analysis to score TCR-TCR, TCR-HLA and TCR-CMV co-occurrence, with a repertoire-size bias correction applied to the TCR pairs. To estimate false discovery rates, a later analysis permuted the HLA or CMV assignments 20 times. In a later analysis, co-occurring TCRs were grouped using DBSCAN, with TCRdist sequence similarity added in when clustering inside HLA-allele-positive subsets. For co-occurrence clustering, repertoires with fewer than 30,000 or more than 120,000 public chains were excluded, along with 5 or 6 repertoires with anomalous nucleotide sharing. In its TCRdb copy, this immuneACCESS table keeps in-frame sequences only and misses some clones. Where compared with another copy, unresolved V genes explain less than half of these, and the others have no known cause. The DNA was the basis for D and trimming; V, J and clone size are from that table. For this sample there are 85,000 to 90,000 clones; about 70% appear just once. The leading ten clones occupy 2.1% of the sample.

Relative to germline, V is 5 bases shorter and J is 3 bases shorter, with 19 bases between their ends. The germline V gene provides CDR1 MGHDK and CDR2 SYGVNS. Including cysteine and phenylalanine, the CDR3 has 16 amino acids. Just CDR3 DNA is preserved here, 48 bases in frame from base 1. Material for sequencing was PBMCs. The chain uses TRBV25-1 and TRBJ1-1; 6 matching bases give a weak D call of TRBD1. The clonotype was recovered from a man aged 30 to 45 in good health and CMV-seronegative. The CDR3 region reads CASSSLGGARYTEAFF. The nucleotide sequence reads TGTGCCAGCAGTTCTTTAGGGGGGGCGCGTTACACTGAAGCTTTCTTT. When the CDR3 is completed using the reference TRBV25-1 and TRBJ1-1 genes on either side, the full variable domain is EADIYQTPRYLVIGTGKKITLECSQTMGHDKMYWYQQDPGMELHLIHYSYGVNSTEKGDLSSESTVSRIRTEHFPLTLESARPSHTSQYLCASSSLGGARYTEAFFGQGTRLTVV.